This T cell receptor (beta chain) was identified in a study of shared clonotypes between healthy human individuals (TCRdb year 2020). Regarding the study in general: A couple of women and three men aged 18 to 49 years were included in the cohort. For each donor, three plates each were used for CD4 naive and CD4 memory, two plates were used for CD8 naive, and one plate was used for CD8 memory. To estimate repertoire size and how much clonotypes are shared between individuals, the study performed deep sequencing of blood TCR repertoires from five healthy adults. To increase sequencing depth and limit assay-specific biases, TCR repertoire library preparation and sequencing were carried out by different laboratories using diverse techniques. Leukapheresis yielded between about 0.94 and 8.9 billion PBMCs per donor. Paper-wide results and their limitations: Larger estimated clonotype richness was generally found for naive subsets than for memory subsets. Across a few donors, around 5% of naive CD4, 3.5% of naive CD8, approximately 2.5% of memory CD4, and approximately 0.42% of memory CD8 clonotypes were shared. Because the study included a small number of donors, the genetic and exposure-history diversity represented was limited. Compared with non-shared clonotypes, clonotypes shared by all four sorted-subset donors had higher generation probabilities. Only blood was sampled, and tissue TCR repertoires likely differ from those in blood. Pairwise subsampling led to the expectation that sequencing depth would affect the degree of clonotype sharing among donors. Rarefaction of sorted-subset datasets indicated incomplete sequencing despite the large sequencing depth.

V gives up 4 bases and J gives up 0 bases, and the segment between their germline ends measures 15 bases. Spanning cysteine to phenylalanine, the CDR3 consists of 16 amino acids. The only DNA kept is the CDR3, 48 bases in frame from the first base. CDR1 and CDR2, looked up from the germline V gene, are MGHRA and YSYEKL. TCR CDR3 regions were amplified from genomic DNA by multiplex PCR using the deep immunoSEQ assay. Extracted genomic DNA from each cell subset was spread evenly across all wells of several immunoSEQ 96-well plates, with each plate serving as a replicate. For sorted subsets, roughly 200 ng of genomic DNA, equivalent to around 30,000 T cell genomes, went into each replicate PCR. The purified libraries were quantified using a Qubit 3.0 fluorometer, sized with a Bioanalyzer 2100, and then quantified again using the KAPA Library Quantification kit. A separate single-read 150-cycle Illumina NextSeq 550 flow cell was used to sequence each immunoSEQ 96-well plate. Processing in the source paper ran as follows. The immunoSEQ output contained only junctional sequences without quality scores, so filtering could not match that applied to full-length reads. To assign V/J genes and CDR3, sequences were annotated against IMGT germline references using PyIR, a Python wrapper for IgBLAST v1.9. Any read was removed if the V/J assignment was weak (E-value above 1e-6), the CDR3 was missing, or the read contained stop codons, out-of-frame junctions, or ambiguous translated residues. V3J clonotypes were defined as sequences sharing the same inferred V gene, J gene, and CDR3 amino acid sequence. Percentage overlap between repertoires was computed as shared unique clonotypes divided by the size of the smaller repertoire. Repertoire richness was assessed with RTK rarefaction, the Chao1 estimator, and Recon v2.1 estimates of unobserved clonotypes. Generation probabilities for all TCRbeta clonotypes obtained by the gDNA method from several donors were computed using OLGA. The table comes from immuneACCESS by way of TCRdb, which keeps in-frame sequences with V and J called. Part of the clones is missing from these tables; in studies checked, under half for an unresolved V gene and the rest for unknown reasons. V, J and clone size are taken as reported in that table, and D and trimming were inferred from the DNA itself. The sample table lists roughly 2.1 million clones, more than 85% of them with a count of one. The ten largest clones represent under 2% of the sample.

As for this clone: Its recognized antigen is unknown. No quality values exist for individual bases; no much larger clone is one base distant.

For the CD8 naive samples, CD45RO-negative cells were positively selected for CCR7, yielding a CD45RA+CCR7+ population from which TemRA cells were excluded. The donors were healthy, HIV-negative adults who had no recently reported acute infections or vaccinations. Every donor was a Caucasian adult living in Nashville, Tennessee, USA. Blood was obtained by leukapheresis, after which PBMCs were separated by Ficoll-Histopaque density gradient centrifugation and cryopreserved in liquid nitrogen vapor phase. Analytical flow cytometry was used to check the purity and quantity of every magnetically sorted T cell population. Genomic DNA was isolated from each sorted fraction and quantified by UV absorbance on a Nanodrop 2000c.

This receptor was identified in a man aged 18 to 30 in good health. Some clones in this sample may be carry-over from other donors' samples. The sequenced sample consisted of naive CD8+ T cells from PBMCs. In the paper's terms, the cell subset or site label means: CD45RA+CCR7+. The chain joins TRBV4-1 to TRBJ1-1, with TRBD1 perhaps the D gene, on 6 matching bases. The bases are TGCGCCAGCAGCCGTCCCCGACGGGGGCTGAACACTGAAGCTTTCTTT. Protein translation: CASSRPRRGLNTEAFF.